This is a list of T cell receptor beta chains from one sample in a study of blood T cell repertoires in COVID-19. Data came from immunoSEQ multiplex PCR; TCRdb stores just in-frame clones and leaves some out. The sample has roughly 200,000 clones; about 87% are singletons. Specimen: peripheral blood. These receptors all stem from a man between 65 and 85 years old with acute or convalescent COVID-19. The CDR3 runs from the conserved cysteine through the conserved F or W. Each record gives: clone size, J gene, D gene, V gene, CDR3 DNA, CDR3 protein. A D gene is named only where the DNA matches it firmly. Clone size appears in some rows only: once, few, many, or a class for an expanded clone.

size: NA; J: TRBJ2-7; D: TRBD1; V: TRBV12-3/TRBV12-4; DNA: TGTGCCAGCAGTACGACAGGGGCCTACGAGCAGTACTTC; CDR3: CASSTTGAYEQYF
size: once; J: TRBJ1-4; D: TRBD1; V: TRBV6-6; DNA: TGTGCCAGCACTCAGACAGGGGTAACTAATGAAAAACTGTTTTTT; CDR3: CASTQTGVTNEKLFF
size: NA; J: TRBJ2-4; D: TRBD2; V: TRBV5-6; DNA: TGTGCCAGCAGCTTGGTTCCCGCGGGAGGGCCGGAATCCAAAAACATTCAGTACTTC; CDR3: CASSLVPAGGPESKNIQYF
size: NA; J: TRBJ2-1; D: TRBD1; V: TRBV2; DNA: TGTGCCAGCAGTGGGGGACAGAACAATGAGCAGTTCTTC; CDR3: CASSGGQNNEQFF
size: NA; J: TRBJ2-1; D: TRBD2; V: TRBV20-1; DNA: TGCAGTGCTAGTGTGGGACTAGCGGGGACTGAGCAGTTCTTC; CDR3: CSASVGLAGTEQFF
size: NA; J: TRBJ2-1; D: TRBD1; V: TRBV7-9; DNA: TGTGCCAGCAGCTTAGAGACCAGGGGGCTACGCCACAATGAGCAGTTCTTC; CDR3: CASSLETRGLRHNEQFF
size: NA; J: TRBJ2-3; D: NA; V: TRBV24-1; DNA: TGTGCCACCAGTGAACCAGTAGCGGGCACAGATACGCAGTATTTT; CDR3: CATSEPVAGTDTQYF
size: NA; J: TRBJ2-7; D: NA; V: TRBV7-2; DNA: TGTGCCAGCAGCTTAGCGCAGTCAGGTTCCTACGAGCAGTACTTC; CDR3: CASSLAQSGSYEQYF
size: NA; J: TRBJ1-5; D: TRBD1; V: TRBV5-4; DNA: TGTGCCAGCAGCTTGGGGGGGACAGTCAATCAGCCCCAGCATTTT; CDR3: CASSLGGTVNQPQHF
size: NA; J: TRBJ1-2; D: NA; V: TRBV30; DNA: TGTGCCTGGATACCAGGGTGGAACTATGGCTACACCTTC; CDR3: CAWIPGWNYGYTF
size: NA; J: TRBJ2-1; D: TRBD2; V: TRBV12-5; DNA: TGTGCTAGTGGTTCGGGACTAGTGGCTGAGCAGTTCTTC; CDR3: CASGSGLVAEQFF
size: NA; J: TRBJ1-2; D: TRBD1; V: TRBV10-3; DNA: TGTGCCATCAGTGAGTCCGACAGGGATAGCTACACCTTC; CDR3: CAISESDRDSYTF
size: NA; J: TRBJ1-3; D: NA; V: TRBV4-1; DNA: TGCGCCAGCAGCCAAGTCCTTACTAGCTCTGGAAACACCATATATTTT; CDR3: CASSQVLTSSGNTIYF
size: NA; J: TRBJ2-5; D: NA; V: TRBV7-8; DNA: TGTGCCAGCAGCTTAGTCTTGGGGGGACAAGAGACCCAGTACTTC; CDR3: CASSLVLGGQETQYF
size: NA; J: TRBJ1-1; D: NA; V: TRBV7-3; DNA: TGTGCCAGCAGCAGAACAGGGACCACTGAAGCTTTCTTT; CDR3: CASSRTGTTEAFF
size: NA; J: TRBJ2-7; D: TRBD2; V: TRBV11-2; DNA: TGTGCCAGCCGCGGGGGGGCCGAGCAGTACTTC; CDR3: CASRGGAEQYF
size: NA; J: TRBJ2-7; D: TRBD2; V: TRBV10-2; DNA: TGCGCCAGCAGTTCTAGCGGCTACGAGCAGTACTTC; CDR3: CASSSSGYEQYF
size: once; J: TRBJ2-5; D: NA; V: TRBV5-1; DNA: TGCGCCAGCCGACCCCAGGGGACGGAGACCCAGTACTTC; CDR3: CASRPQGTETQYF
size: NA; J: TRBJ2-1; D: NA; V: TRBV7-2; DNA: TGTGCCAGCAGCTTAGCTAGTAGGAGCAATGAGCAGTTCTTC; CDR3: CASSLASRSNEQFF
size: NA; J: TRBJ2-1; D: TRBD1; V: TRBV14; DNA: TGTGCCAGCAGCCATGGACAGGGGTCCTACAATGAGCAGTTCTTC; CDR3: CASSHGQGSYNEQFF
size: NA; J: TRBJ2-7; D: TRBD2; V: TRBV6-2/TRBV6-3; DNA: TGTGCCAGCAGCCCGAGGGGCCCCGGACTAGCGGGAGAAGGCCACGAGCAGTACTTC; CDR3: CASSPRGPGLAGEGHEQYF
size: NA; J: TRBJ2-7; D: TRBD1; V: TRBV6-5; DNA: TGTGCCAGCAGTAGCGACAGGGTCGAGCAGTACTTC; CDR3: CASSSDRVEQYF
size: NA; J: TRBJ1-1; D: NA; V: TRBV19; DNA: TGTGCCAGTAGACTCGGGAGGAACACTGAAGCTTTCTTT; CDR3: CASRLGRNTEAFF
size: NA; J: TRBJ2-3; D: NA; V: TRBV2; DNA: TGTGCCAGCAGCGACGATCGAGGGTTGCGCACAGATACGCAGTATTTT; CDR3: CASSDDRGLRTDTQYF
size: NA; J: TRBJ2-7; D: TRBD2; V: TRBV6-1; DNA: TGTGCCAGCAGTGACCCGACTAGCGGAGGAGGTATCTACGAGCAGTACTTC; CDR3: CASSDPTSGGGIYEQYF
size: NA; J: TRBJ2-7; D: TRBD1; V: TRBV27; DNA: TGTGCCAGCAGTTTCACAGGGGGATACGAGCAGTACTTC; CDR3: CASSFTGGYEQYF
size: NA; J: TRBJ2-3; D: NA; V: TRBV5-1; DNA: TGCGCCAGCAGCTTAGGGGGAACAGATACGCAGTATTTT; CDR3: CASSLGGTDTQYF
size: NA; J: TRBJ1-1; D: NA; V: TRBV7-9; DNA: TGTGCCAGCAGCTTAGAGCCGGGAACTGAAGCTTTCTTT; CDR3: CASSLEPGTEAFF
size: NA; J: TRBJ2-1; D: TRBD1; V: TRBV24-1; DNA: TGTGCCACCAGTGATCCCTTAAGGGACAGGGTCAATGAGCAGTTCTTC; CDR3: CATSDPLRDRVNEQFF
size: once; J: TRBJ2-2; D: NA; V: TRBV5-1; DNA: TGCGCCAGCAGCAGAAAAAGGGGCACACCGTCCACCGGGGAGCTGTTTTTT; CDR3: CASSRKRGTPSTGELFF
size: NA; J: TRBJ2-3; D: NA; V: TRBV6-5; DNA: TGTGCCAGCATTTCACAGGGAGGCACAGATACGCAGTATTTT; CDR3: CASISQGGTDTQYF
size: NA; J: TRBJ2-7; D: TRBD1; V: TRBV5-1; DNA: TGCGCCAGCAGCTCCTCGGGACAGGGGCACGAGCAGTACTTC; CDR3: CASSSSGQGHEQYF
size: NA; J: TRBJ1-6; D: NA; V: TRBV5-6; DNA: TGTGCCAGCACCGCGGTTCAGAGCTCCTATAATTCACCCCTCCACTTT; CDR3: CASTAVQSSYNSPLHF
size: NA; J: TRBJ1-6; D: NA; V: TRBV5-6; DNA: TGTGCCAGCAGCGGCCAGACAGGCCGCTCCTATAATTCACCCCTCCACTTT; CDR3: CASSGQTGRSYNSPLHF
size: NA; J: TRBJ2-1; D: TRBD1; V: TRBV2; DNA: TGTGCCAGCATCTCCCGAGGGGGCGAAGGCTACAATGAGCAGTTCTTC; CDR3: CASISRGGEGYNEQFF
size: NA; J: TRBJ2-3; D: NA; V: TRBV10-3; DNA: TGTGCCATCAGGAGGGCCGGTGGGCTTATTCCAAGCACAGATACGCAGTATTTT; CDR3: CAIRRAGGLIPSTDTQYF
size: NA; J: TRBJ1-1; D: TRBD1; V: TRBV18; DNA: TGTGCCAGCTCAACACAGGGGGTAGGATATGAAGCTTTCTTT; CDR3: CASSTQGVGYEAFF
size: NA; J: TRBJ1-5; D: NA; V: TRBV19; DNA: TGTGCCAGTTTGCAGGGAAATCAGCCCCAGCATTTT; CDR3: CASLQGNQPQHF
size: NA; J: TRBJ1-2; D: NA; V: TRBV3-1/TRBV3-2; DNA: TGTGCCAGCAGCCAGGGCAGGGCCTGGAATGGCTACACCTTC; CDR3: CASSQGRAWNGYTF
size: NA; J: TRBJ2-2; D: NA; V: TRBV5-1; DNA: TGCGCCAGCAGCTGGTTGATGGAGGCGAACACCGGGGAGCTGTTTTTT; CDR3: CASSWLMEANTGELFF
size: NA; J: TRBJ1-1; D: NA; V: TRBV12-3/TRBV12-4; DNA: TGTGCCAGCAGCCGATTACTGGGCGATAAAGCTTTCTTT; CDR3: CASSRLLGDKAFF
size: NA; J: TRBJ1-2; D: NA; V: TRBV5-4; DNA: TGTGCCAGCAGCTTGGATTGGAAGGGGTCATATGGCTACACCTTC; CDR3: CASSLDWKGSYGYTF
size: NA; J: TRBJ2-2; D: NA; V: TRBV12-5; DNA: TGTGCTAGTGGTTTGGGACAGGGGGAGCTGTTTTTT; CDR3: CASGLGQGELFF
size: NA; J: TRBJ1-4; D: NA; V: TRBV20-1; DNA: TGCAGTGCTAGAGCGGATGAAAAACTGTTTTTT; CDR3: CSARADEKLFF
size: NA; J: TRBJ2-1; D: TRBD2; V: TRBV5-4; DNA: TGTGCCAGCAGTCCAGGACTAGCGGGATTCGATGAGCAGTTCTTC; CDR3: CASSPGLAGFDEQFF
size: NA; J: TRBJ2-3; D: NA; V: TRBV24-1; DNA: TGTGCCACCAGTGAGGAGCGGCCACAAGGTACGCAGTATTTT; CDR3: CATSEERPQGTQYF
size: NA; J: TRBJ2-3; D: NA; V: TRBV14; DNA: TGTGCCAGCAGCCAAGAGCCGGGTTTAATGGATACGCAGTATTTT; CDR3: CASSQEPGLMDTQYF
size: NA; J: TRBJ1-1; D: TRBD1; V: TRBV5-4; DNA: TGTGCCAGCAGCAGGGACAGCTTAAACACTGAAGCTTTCTTT; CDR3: CASSRDSLNTEAFF
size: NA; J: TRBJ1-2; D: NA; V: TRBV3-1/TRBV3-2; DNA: TGTGCCAGCAGCCAAGCGGCTAACTATGGCTACACCTTC; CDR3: CASSQAANYGYTF
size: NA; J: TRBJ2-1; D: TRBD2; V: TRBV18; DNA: TGTGCCAGCTCACCACCGGGACTAGCGGGGTACAATGAGCAGTTCTTC; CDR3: CASSPPGLAGYNEQFF
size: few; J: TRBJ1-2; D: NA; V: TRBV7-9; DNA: TGTGCCAGCAGCAACCGGGACTATGGCTACACCTTC; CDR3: CASSNRDYGYTF
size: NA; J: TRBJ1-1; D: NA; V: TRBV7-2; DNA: TGTGCCAGCAGCATAGGAGGAGCTATCACTGAAGCTTTCTTT; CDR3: CASSIGGAITEAFF
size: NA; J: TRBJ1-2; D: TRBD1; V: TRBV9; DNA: TGTGCCAGCAGCGTAAGGACAGGGTTGGACTATGGCTACACCTTC; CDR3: CASSVRTGLDYGYTF
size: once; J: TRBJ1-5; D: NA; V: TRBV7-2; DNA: TGTGCCAGCAGCTCATCCCAGGGAGGGCAGCCCCAGCATTTT; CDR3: CASSSSQGGQPQHF